Below, one T cell receptor beta chain is given with its context. The antigen it recognizes is unknown. Per-base qualities were not stored, and no clone one base away is much larger. Library preparation was by the immunoSEQ multiplex PCR assay. For the multiplex PCR, a mixture combining 60 forward primers for TCR Vbeta segments and 13 reverse primers for TCR Jbeta segments was used. A multiplex PCR assay on genomic DNA amplified the CDR3 region of rearranged TCR beta genes. The amplified TCR beta libraries were sequenced on the Illumina HiSeq System as 87-base-pair reads. As for the authors' bioinformatics: A later analysis counted some 74 million unique TCR beta chains across the 550 to 750 repertoires, and about 10 million of these chains were shared by at least two donors. A nearest-neighbor algorithm error-corrected the raw reads and collapsed the reads into unique sequences, merging closely related sequences to remove PCR and sequencing errors. Alignment of CDR3 sequences to IMGT reference sequences was used to assign V, D and J gene segments. For a sequence to be retained, a match of at least six nucleotides to both a V gene segment and a J gene segment was required. A rearrangement was called productive if the CDR3 had no stop codons and remained in frame with V and J, and every other rearrangement was called non-productive. Following IMGT convention, CDR3 was defined as the stretch from the second conserved V-encoded cysteine up to the conserved J-encoded phenylalanine. The earlier analysis of 587 of the donors excluded any sequence lacking an unambiguous match to a single V gene segment. In an earlier analysis of 587 of the donors, a V segment was called functional when productive rearrangements were above 56.7%, and segregating when the standard deviation between donors exceeded 5%. A statistical classification framework was built to diagnose cytomegalovirus status from the catalog of TCR beta chain sequences. A later analysis assigned V and J genes by comparing TCR nucleotide sequences with IMGT/GENE-DB human TR gene sequences. A later analysis assigned CDR3 sequences and most-parsimonious VDJ recombination scenarios with the TCRdist pipeline. In a later analysis, every TCR beta chain was defined by the combination of its CDR3 amino acid sequence and its V-gene family, and reads without a unique V-gene family were dropped. A later analysis removed several hundred highly shared, low-generation-probability nucleotide sequences to deal with suspected cross-contamination and a sequencing artifact. For each public chain, a later analysis derived a clonal expansion index from normalized ranks of inferred template counts within each repertoire. In a later analysis, generation probabilities were computed with a VDJ recombination model fitted to out-of-frame rearrangements, and the resulting probabilities were checked against IGoR. In a later analysis, TCR-TCR, TCR-HLA and TCR-CMV co-occurrence was scored with hypergeometric tests, and a repertoire-size bias correction was applied to TCR pairs. In a later analysis, false discovery rates were estimated by permuting HLA or CMV assignments 20 times. In a later analysis, co-occurring TCRs were grouped using DBSCAN, with TCRdist sequence similarity added in when clustering inside HLA-allele-positive subsets. For co-occurrence clustering, repertoires with fewer than 30,000 or more than 120,000 public chains were excluded, along with a handful of repertoires with anomalous nucleotide sharing. The source is immuneACCESS, and TCRdb retained only in-frame sequences with V and J called. Part of the clones is not carried over; for the studies checked, unresolved V genes explain less than half of this, and the remainder is unexplained. That table supplies the V and J calls and clone size; D and trimming were determined from the DNA. The sample table shows 150,000 to 200,000 clones, and roughly 85% are seen once. About 1.7% of the sample is in the top ten clones.

The cohort was made up of several hundred healthy bone marrow donors. At the time of sampling, all cohort members were nominally healthy, though unrecorded immune exposures were likely present. The donor tested CMV seronegative, placing the donor among the 300 to 400 seronegative members of the cohort. A peripheral blood sample was collected from each donor, and TCR beta sequencing was performed on peripheral blood mononuclear cells. The Qiagen DNeasy Blood Extraction Kit was used to extract genomic DNA from the blood cell samples. This record belongs to a study of cytomegalovirus exposure and HLA in healthy donors (TCRdb year 2017). For context, the study as a whole: An earlier analysis of 550 to 700 of the donors reported more than 250 Gb of sequence data and around 110 million unique TCR beta sequences from about 179 million T cells. An early release covering approximately 600 HLA-typed donors comprised around 300 gigabases of sequencing data and around 86 million unique TCR sequences. Of the roughly 400 genotyped donors, approximately 80% fell in the genetic ancestry cluster associated with self-reported Caucasian donors. The study aimed to test whether cataloging public T cell receptors could reveal signatures of past pathogen exposure. The T cell repertoires of about 700 subjects were profiled by immunosequencing and related to cytomegalovirus serostatus. Besides the first cohort of more than 650 subjects, a separate validation cohort made up of over 95 different subjects was used. To predict cytomegalovirus infection status, the study combined high-throughput TCR immunosequencing, statistical association of individual TCRs with disease status, and machine learning. A later analysis re-examined previously published TCR beta repertoires from roughly 720 donors and added high-resolution HLA genotyping to investigate patterns of TCR occurrence. In the later analysis, no new phenotypic data were used to find candidate immune exposures; instead, reliance was placed on TCR beta sequences and their occurrence across donors. An earlier analysis of 450 to 750 of the donors used high-throughput TCR beta sequencing to judge whether each TCR beta V gene segment behaved as functional or pseudogenic. Donor age, sex, ethnicity and CMV serostatus were compiled together with the repertoire data. In a later genetic analysis, genome-wide SNP genotypes for about 60% of the 666 donors were used, and that subset was treated as a discovery cohort. Every discovery cohort repertoire had been produced on one sequencing platform. HLA typing included class I and class II loci at four-digit resolution. The number of donors typed differed by locus, with roughly 629-640 for A, B, C, DRB1 and DQB1, more than 500 for DQA1, 606 for DPA1, and over 400 for DPB1. Four to six DR-DQ haplotypes were handled as single units for association and clustering because linkage in the cohort was strong. Across 300 to 400 genotyped donors of the cohort, an average of about 240,000 unique TCR beta nucleotide sequences per donor were sequenced, and approximately 19% of those sequences were non-productive. Overall results and qualifications from the work: Compared with the 666-donor mean, donors in an Asian-associated ancestry cluster had fewer N-insertions in productive TCRs, according to a later genetic analysis. When HLA alleles, especially DR and DQ, strongly co-occurred, attributing TCR associations to individual alleles was difficult. The sequencing pipeline was judged likely to have produced a cluster of highly shared sequence variants as a technical artifact. A later genetic analysis associated a missense DCLRE1C variant with V-gene and J-gene trimming of TCR beta chains, and an independent cohort replicated the association. Cytomegalovirus status was reported to be diagnosed by the classifier with high specificity and sensitivity in both the original and validation cohorts. According to the authors, the approach could potentially be generalized to other disease states and immunological phenotypes. In a later analysis, the rate of TCR association differed among HLA loci, with DRB1 alleles having the most associated TCRs and HLA-C alleles having the fewest. In vitro tests confirmed that three of the cytomegalovirus-associated TCR beta chains recognize cytomegalovirus antigens. Most TCR sequences were seen in very few donors, while some public TCRs were found in many individuals. A later analysis found that HLA-associated TCR beta chains were more clonally expanded and had lower generation probabilities than equally common non-associated chains. A further reported finding was that TCR beta sequences accurately predicted the HLA-A and HLA-B alleles for most subjects in the first cohort. In a later analysis, several top co-occurrence clusters were reported to appear linked to parvovirus B19, influenza, CMV and Epstein-Barr virus. Presence/absence analyses assumed roughly uniform sequencing depth across donors, an assumption that may not hold. According to a later analysis, most CMV-associated TCR beta chains appeared to be HLA-restricted, and the HLA associations seemed to be driven largely by CMV exposure. Only TCR beta chains were sequenced in this cohort, and the absence of alpha or paired-chain data limited detectable features. Roughly 17 rarely observed V segments, including chromosome 9 orphons, were excluded from the earlier analysis of a few hundred of the donors because counts were too low. In an earlier analysis of roughly 500 of the donors, most TCR beta V segments appeared in productive rearrangements about 87% or about 30% of the time, broadly matching IMGT annotations. The study gave a list of under 200 TCR beta chains associated with cytomegalovirus. HLA typing was unavailable for some donors at each locus, so association tests used only the typed subset. Correlated functional status among segregating V segments might be attributable to linkage disequilibrium, but an unknown experimental factor could not be ruled out. For the cohort, immune exposure information was limited to CMV serostatus. At a false discovery rate of 0.05, a later analysis linked fewer than 20,000 TCR beta sequences to specific HLA alleles.

The TCR originated in a woman aged 18-29 years in good health and CMV-seronegative. The source material was PBMCs.

The CDR3 here reads CASSLAGQKSNYGYTF. In nucleotide form, the sequence is TGTGCCAGCAGCTTGGCTGGACAGAAAAGCAACTATGGCTACACCTTC. The chain links TRBV5-4 with TRBJ1-2; tentative D gene TRBD1, with 6 bases matching. The V and J ends are trimmed by 0 bases and 2 bases, leaving 14 bases between them. The CDR3 numbers 16 residues from cysteine through phenylalanine. CDR3 DNA only is kept here, 48 bases in frame from base 1. CDR1 is given as SGHNT and CDR2 as YYREEE, both from the germline V gene (reference sequence).